The rows below give T cell receptor beta chains drawn from one sample of a study of T cell responses to AZD1222 COVID-19 vaccine. Here immunoSEQ multiplex PCR was the method, and the copy in TCRdb shows in-frame clones only, minus some. The sample consists of about 75,000 clones, roughly 91% of them appearing once. Sequences were derived from peripheral blood, sampled 28 days after the second AZD1222 dose. Receptors were obtained from an adult who received the AZD1222 COVID-19 vaccine. CDR3s include the opening cysteine and the closing phenylalanine or tryptophan. Each record gives: D gene, J gene, clone size, V gene, CDR3 DNA, CDR3 protein. A D gene is named only where the DNA matches it firmly. Rows give clone size only sometimes, using once, few, many, or a class for an expanded clone.

d_gene: TRBD1
j_gene: TRBJ1-5
abundance: NA
v_gene: TRBV7-8
CDR3nt: TGTGCCAGCAGTTTGGGGAGACAGGGAGGGGGTCAGCCCCAGCATTTT
CDR3aa: CASSLGRQGGGQPQHF

d_gene: NA
j_gene: TRBJ1-3
abundance: NA
v_gene: TRBV30
CDR3nt: TGTGCCTGGATAGAGGGGAGCTCTGGAAACACCATATATTTT
CDR3aa: CAWIEGSSGNTIYF

d_gene: TRBD1
j_gene: TRBJ1-1
abundance: NA
v_gene: TRBV2
CDR3nt: TGTGCCAGTGACCGACAGGGGGTGGCTTTCTTT
CDR3aa: CASDRQGVAFF

d_gene: NA
j_gene: TRBJ1-3
abundance: NA
v_gene: TRBV7-2
CDR3nt: TGTGCCAGCAGCCCCCGGTCAAGCTCTGGAAACACCATATATTTT
CDR3aa: CASSPRSSSGNTIYF

d_gene: NA
j_gene: TRBJ1-1
abundance: NA
v_gene: TRBV15
CDR3nt: TGTGCCACCAGCAGAGAAAGATTAATAGGAACTGAAGCTTTCTTT
CDR3aa: CATSRERLIGTEAFF

d_gene: NA
j_gene: TRBJ2-3
abundance: once
v_gene: TRBV13
CDR3nt: TGTGCCAGCAGCTTACGACCCAGAGGCACAGATACGCAGTATTTT
CDR3aa: CASSLRPRGTDTQYF

d_gene: NA
j_gene: TRBJ1-2
abundance: NA
v_gene: TRBV6-1
CDR3nt: TGTGCCAGCACCGATCTACAGGGAAACTATGGCTACACCTTC
CDR3aa: CASTDLQGNYGYTF

d_gene: TRBD2
j_gene: TRBJ2-3
abundance: NA
v_gene: TRBV7-7
CDR3nt: TGTGCTAGCAGCTTATCGACTAGCGGGGGTGATACGCAGTATTTT
CDR3aa: CASSLSTSGGDTQYF

d_gene: NA
j_gene: TRBJ1-2
abundance: NA
v_gene: TRBV19
CDR3nt: TGTGCCAGTAGTATATCCCTCTACGAGGACTATGGCTACACCTTC
CDR3aa: CASSISLYEDYGYTF

d_gene: TRBD1
j_gene: TRBJ2-1
abundance: NA
v_gene: TRBV7-2
CDR3nt: TGTGCCAGCAGCTTAGCGAACAGGGGTGATGAGCAGTTCTTC
CDR3aa: CASSLANRGDEQFF

d_gene: TRBD2
j_gene: TRBJ2-3
abundance: NA
v_gene: TRBV7-3
CDR3nt: TGTGCCAGCAGCCTACTAGCGGGTCGGGATACGCAGTATTTT
CDR3aa: CASSLLAGRDTQYF

d_gene: TRBD2
j_gene: TRBJ2-7
abundance: NA
v_gene: TRBV6-5
CDR3nt: TGTGCCAGCAGTTACGATCGGCTAGCGGTCTACGAGCAGTACTTC
CDR3aa: CASSYDRLAVYEQYF

d_gene: TRBD1
j_gene: TRBJ1-3
abundance: NA
v_gene: TRBV19
CDR3nt: TGTGCCAGTAAGGGACAGGGAACGGCTGGAAACACCATATATTTT
CDR3aa: CASKGQGTAGNTIYF

d_gene: NA
j_gene: TRBJ1-1
abundance: NA
v_gene: TRBV29-1
CDR3nt: TGCAGCGCTTACAGGGACACTGAAGCTTTCTTT
CDR3aa: CSAYRDTEAFF

d_gene: NA
j_gene: TRBJ2-5
abundance: once
v_gene: TRBV5-1
CDR3nt: TGCGCCAGCAGCTTGTCACCCGGGGAGCATCAAGAGACCCAGTACTTC
CDR3aa: CASSLSPGEHQETQYF

d_gene: TRBD2
j_gene: TRBJ2-2
abundance: NA
v_gene: TRBV13
CDR3nt: TGTGCCAGCGGTTACAGCGGGGGGCGAGGCACCGGGGAGCTGTTTTTT
CDR3aa: CASGYSGGRGTGELFF

d_gene: NA
j_gene: TRBJ2-3
abundance: NA
v_gene: TRBV7-2
CDR3nt: TGTGCCAGCGTACCCCCGGGACTTAGCACAGATACGCAGTATTTT
CDR3aa: CASVPPGLSTDTQYF

d_gene: TRBD1
j_gene: TRBJ1-2
abundance: NA
v_gene: TRBV7-2
CDR3nt: TGTGCCAGCAGCTTAGCGCCGGGGCAGGGGGCGAAGGGCTACACCTTC
CDR3aa: CASSLAPGQGAKGYTF

d_gene: NA
j_gene: TRBJ1-5
abundance: NA
v_gene: TRBV30
CDR3nt: TGTGCCTGGAGTGTACAGGGCAATCAGCCCCAGCATTTT
CDR3aa: CAWSVQGNQPQHF

d_gene: NA
j_gene: TRBJ1-6
abundance: once
v_gene: TRBV6-5
CDR3nt: TGTGCCAGCAGTTACCAGGGTTTTAATTCACCCCTCCACTTT
CDR3aa: CASSYQGFNSPLHF

d_gene: NA
j_gene: TRBJ2-1
abundance: NA
v_gene: TRBV6-5
CDR3nt: TGTGCCAGCAGTTTAGGCGGGCGGCAGTTCTTC
CDR3aa: CASSLGGRQFF

d_gene: NA
j_gene: TRBJ2-5
abundance: NA
v_gene: TRBV5-5
CDR3nt: TGTGCCAGCAGCTTGGCCTCATTGGGGGGTTTGGAGACCCAGTACTTC
CDR3aa: CASSLASLGGLETQYF

d_gene: NA
j_gene: TRBJ1-1
abundance: once
v_gene: TRBV6-2/TRBV6-3
CDR3nt: TGTGCCAGCAGTTATCGGGGGGGGACTGAAGCTTTCTTT
CDR3aa: CASSYRGGTEAFF

d_gene: NA
j_gene: TRBJ1-2
abundance: NA
v_gene: TRBV7-9
CDR3nt: TGTGCCAGCAGCTTCCCCCGGGACGGGGGGTTTGGAGTGAGTGGCTACACCTTC
CDR3aa: CASSFPRDGGFGVSGYTF

d_gene: TRBD2
j_gene: TRBJ2-7
abundance: NA
v_gene: TRBV30
CDR3nt: TGTGCCTGGAGTCTAGCGGGGGCCTACGAGCAGTACTTC
CDR3aa: CAWSLAGAYEQYF

d_gene: NA
j_gene: TRBJ1-5
abundance: few
v_gene: TRBV7-3
CDR3nt: TGTGCCAGCAGCTTGCGAGGACCCGGCCAGGGCGAAGGCAATCAGCCCCAGCATTTT
CDR3aa: CASSLRGPGQGEGNQPQHF

d_gene: NA
j_gene: TRBJ2-5
abundance: NA
v_gene: TRBV28
CDR3nt: TGTGCCAGCACTTTCCAAGGAGGAGGTCAAGAGACCCAGTACTTC
CDR3aa: CASTFQGGGQETQYF

d_gene: NA
j_gene: TRBJ2-7
abundance: NA
v_gene: TRBV2
CDR3nt: TGTGCCAGCAGTACAACAGGGAACGAGCAGTACTTC
CDR3aa: CASSTTGNEQYF

d_gene: NA
j_gene: TRBJ1-2
abundance: few
v_gene: TRBV4-1
CDR3nt: TGCGCCAGCAGCCCCGAAGCTGGATGGACAAACTATGGCTACACCTTC
CDR3aa: CASSPEAGWTNYGYTF

d_gene: TRBD1
j_gene: TRBJ1-4
abundance: NA
v_gene: TRBV5-6
CDR3nt: TGTGCCAGCAGCTTCCCGGGACAGCTTAATGAAAAACTGTTTTTT
CDR3aa: CASSFPGQLNEKLFF

d_gene: NA
j_gene: TRBJ1-5
abundance: NA
v_gene: TRBV7-2
CDR3nt: TGTGCCAGCAGCTTAGAATACTGGGAGGGGGAGCCCCAGCATTTT
CDR3aa: CASSLEYWEGEPQHF

d_gene: NA
j_gene: TRBJ2-7
abundance: NA
v_gene: TRBV12-3/TRBV12-4
CDR3nt: TGTGCCAGCAGTTTATCCGGTTACGAGCAGTACTTC
CDR3aa: CASSLSGYEQYF

d_gene: NA
j_gene: TRBJ2-1
abundance: NA
v_gene: TRBV14
CDR3nt: TGTGCCAGCAGCCACAGGAATGAGCAGTTCTTC
CDR3aa: CASSHRNEQFF

d_gene: NA
j_gene: TRBJ2-7
abundance: NA
v_gene: TRBV18
CDR3nt: TGTGCCAGCTCACCCGGGACACTCGAGCAGTACTTC
CDR3aa: CASSPGTLEQYF

d_gene: NA
j_gene: TRBJ1-2
abundance: NA
v_gene: TRBV5-5
CDR3nt: TGTGCCAGCAGCTTGGAGACGGGGAATGGCTACACCTTC
CDR3aa: CASSLETGNGYTF

d_gene: TRBD2
j_gene: TRBJ2-1
abundance: NA
v_gene: TRBV7-9
CDR3nt: TGTGCCAGCAGCCTAGGACTAGCGGGCAATGAGCAGTTCTTC
CDR3aa: CASSLGLAGNEQFF

d_gene: TRBD2
j_gene: TRBJ2-3
abundance: NA
v_gene: TRBV7-2
CDR3nt: TGTGCCAGCAGCCCGGACCTAGCGGGGTTAGATACGCAGTATTTT
CDR3aa: CASSPDLAGLDTQYF

d_gene: NA
j_gene: TRBJ1-5
abundance: NA
v_gene: TRBV6-1
CDR3nt: TGTGCCAGCAGTGATTGGCAGCGCAATCAGCCCCAGCATTTT
CDR3aa: CASSDWQRNQPQHF

d_gene: TRBD1
j_gene: TRBJ1-5
abundance: NA
v_gene: TRBV2
CDR3nt: TGTGCCAGCAGTGTGGGACAGGGAAATCAGCCCCAGCATTTT
CDR3aa: CASSVGQGNQPQHF

d_gene: NA
j_gene: TRBJ1-4
abundance: NA
v_gene: TRBV2
CDR3nt: TGTGCCAGCCACAGGGACCACAATGAAAAACTGTTTTTT
CDR3aa: CASHRDHNEKLFF

d_gene: NA
j_gene: TRBJ1-1
abundance: NA
v_gene: TRBV14
CDR3nt: TGTGCCAGCAGCCAAGAGTGGTGGTCGGGGGCGAGGGAAGCTTTCTTT
CDR3aa: CASSQEWWSGAREAFF

d_gene: NA
j_gene: TRBJ2-5
abundance: NA
v_gene: TRBV6-5
CDR3nt: TGTGCCAGCAGTTACGGCGGGGCAGGAGAAGAGACCCAGTACTTC
CDR3aa: CASSYGGAGEETQYF

d_gene: TRBD1
j_gene: TRBJ1-3
abundance: NA
v_gene: TRBV7-9
CDR3nt: TGTGCCAGCAGCTCACCCAGGGGGCAGCCTGGAAACACCATATATTTT
CDR3aa: CASSSPRGQPGNTIYF

d_gene: NA
j_gene: TRBJ1-2
abundance: NA
v_gene: TRBV20-1
CDR3nt: TGCAGTGTTAAGAGGGTTTATGGCTACACCTTC
CDR3aa: CSVKRVYGYTF

d_gene: NA
j_gene: TRBJ1-2
abundance: NA
v_gene: TRBV25-1
CDR3nt: TGTGCCAGCGGAGATACAGCGACTAACTATGGCTACACCTTC
CDR3aa: CASGDTATNYGYTF

d_gene: NA
j_gene: TRBJ2-2
abundance: NA
v_gene: TRBV29-1
CDR3nt: TGCAGCATTAAGGGACATAACACCGGGGAGCTGTTTTTT
CDR3aa: CSIKGHNTGELFF

d_gene: NA
j_gene: TRBJ2-4
abundance: once
v_gene: TRBV28
CDR3nt: TGTGCCAGCACCCCTGGGGGGACCAAAAACATTCAGTACTTC
CDR3aa: CASTPGGTKNIQYF

d_gene: TRBD1
j_gene: TRBJ1-2
abundance: NA
v_gene: TRBV2
CDR3nt: TGTGCCAGCAGTGACTGGGGACAGGGGACCTATGGCTACACCTTC
CDR3aa: CASSDWGQGTYGYTF

d_gene: NA
j_gene: TRBJ1-1
abundance: NA
v_gene: TRBV7-2
CDR3nt: TGTGCCAGCAGCCTCCCCTTGTGGGGAGACACTGAAGCTTTCTTT
CDR3aa: CASSLPLWGDTEAFF

d_gene: NA
j_gene: TRBJ2-7
abundance: NA
v_gene: TRBV7-9
CDR3nt: TGTGCCAGCAGCTTTTTAAGGGGCGAGCAGTACTTC
CDR3aa: CASSFLRGEQYF

d_gene: NA
j_gene: TRBJ1-5
abundance: few
v_gene: TRBV2
CDR3nt: TGTGCCAGCAGGGCACCCTCAGGCCCCCAGCATTTT
CDR3aa: CASRAPSGPQHF

d_gene: TRBD1
j_gene: TRBJ1-5
abundance: NA
v_gene: TRBV19
CDR3nt: TGTGCCAGTAGATGGGCAGGGGGGTATCAGCCCCAGCATTTT
CDR3aa: CASRWAGGYQPQHF

d_gene: NA
j_gene: TRBJ1-2
abundance: NA
v_gene: TRBV11-2
CDR3nt: TGTGCCAGCAGCCCTACATCCCAGGGAGACTATGGCTACACCTTC
CDR3aa: CASSPTSQGDYGYTF